Below, 18 T cell receptor beta chains from the same sample are listed, as sequenced in a study of PD-1 blockade in classical Hodgkin lymphoma. This table comes from immunoSEQ multiplex PCR, and its TCRdb copy is limited to in-frame clones, with some not included. The top ten hold 30% to 40% of the sample, which has roughly 12,000 clones, about 68% seen once. No patient escaped relapse after autologous stem cell transplantation, and brentuximab vedotin exposure varied. Sequencing was performed on peripheral blood mononuclear cells (PBMCs), taken at baseline. The receptors derive from a human donor with classical Hodgkin lymphoma.

This clone has more than one count but fewer than ten. The CDR3 region has the DNA TGCGCCAGCAGTGAGTCGGGGTTTGGGGATAGTCCAGATACGCAGTATTTT. Encoded protein: CASSESGFGDSPDTQYF. The chain combines TRBV10-1 with TRBJ2-3; D is unclear. Germline V CDR1 and CDR2: WNHNN, SYGVQD (reference sequence). This CDR3 contains 17 residues. The V and J ends lost 0 bases and 4 bases respectively, with 17 bases between them.

About this clone itself: The same CDR3 arises from other DNA sequences in this sample as well. The chain uses TRBV27 and TRBJ2-2; no firm D call. Germline CDR1 reads MNHEY; CDR2 reads SMNVEV (reference sequence). This CDR3 spans 14 amino acids. With 2 bases removed from V and 0 bases from J, the gap between germline ends came to 4 bases. This CDR3 is CASSLRANTGELFF. The CDR3, as DNA: TGTGCCAGCAGTTTAAGGGCGAACACCGGGGAGCTGTTTTTT.

The gene calls are TRBV18 and TRBJ2-2; 9 nucleotides match TRBD2. The CDR3 has 17 amino acids. CDR1 and CDR2 from the germline V gene are KGHSH and LQKENI. Trimming cost V 6 bases and J 4 bases; bases outside gene matches: 12. The CDR3 coding sequence is TGTGCCAGCTCCGCCCTGAGAAGCGGGGGGAGCACCGGGGAGCTGTTTTTT. Encoded protein: CASSALRSGGSTGELFF.

This clone was seen a few times. The chain uses TRBV10-3 and TRBJ1-2; 7 bases are a match to TRBD1. This CDR3 comprises 16 residues. Trimming at V came to 5 bases and at J to 5 bases, leaving 14 bases not matched to a gene. Germline V gene data show CDR1 as ENHRY and CDR2 as SYGVKD. DNA of the CDR3: TGTGCCATCAGTCCCCCCCCCGGGACAGCGAGTTATGGCTACACCTTC. This gives the protein CAISPPPGTASYGYTF.

The chain joins TRBV6-6 to TRBJ1-1; a weak D match, TRBD1 (6 bases). CDR1 and CDR2 from the germline V gene are MNHNY and SVGAGI (reference sequence). The length of the CDR3 is 12 residues. V was cut by 6 bases and J by 11 bases, with 16 bases left in between. In DNA form, the CDR3 reads TGTGCCAGCAGCTTGGACAGCACGCAGGCTTTCTTT. Translating gives CASSLDSTQAFF.

In this sample, this clone turned up once. Other DNA sequences within the sample encode an identical CDR3. The CDR3, as DNA: TGTGCCAGCAGGACCCCAGGCTCCTACGAGCAGTACTTC. This sequence encodes CASRTPGSYEQYF. The chain is built from TRBV28 and TRBJ2-7; no reliable D call. Trimming removed 6 bases at V and 0 bases at J, with 9 bases between. Germline V gene lookup returns CDR1 MDHEN and CDR2 SYDVKM. The CDR3 runs to 13 residues.

V is TRBV5-1 and J is TRBJ2-7; 12 bases map to TRBD1. In germline, CDR1 is SGHRS, CDR2 YFSETQ. The CDR3 is 16 amino acids. With 4 bases clipped from V and 2 bases from J, the junction kept 7 bases outside the gene matches. This CDR3 is CASSPRDRGLTYEQYV. As DNA, the CDR3 is TGCGCCAGCAGCCCGAGGGACAGGGGGCTTACCTACGAGCAGTACGTC.

This clone has a handful of counts. The chain employs TRBV19 and TRBJ1-1, with 8 positions matching TRBD1. V gave up 5 bases and J gave up 4 bases; unmatched junction bases: 9. The length of the CDR3 is 15 residues. CDR1 is LNHDA and CDR2 is SQIVND in the germline V gene (reference sequence). The CDR3 loop is CASSSQGARGTEAFF. CDR3 bases: TGTGCCAGTAGTTCCCAGGGGGCAAGGGGCACTGAAGCTTTCTTT.

The genes are TRBV5-1 and TRBJ1-1, with a possible D match to TRBD1 (6 bases). This CDR3 is built from 15 residues. Germline V gene lookup returns CDR1 SGHRS and CDR2 YFSETQ. V lost 3 bases and J 3 bases, leaving 15 bases between the germline ends. This CDR3 reads CASSWGAGADTEAFF. The CDR3 DNA reads as TGCGCCAGCAGCTGGGGAGCAGGGGCGGACACTGAAGCTTTCTTT.

J is TRBJ1-1 and V is TRBV11-2, with a possible D match to TRBD1 (5 bases). Germline CDR1 and CDR2: SGHAT and FQNNGV. Between the trimmed V and J ends, which lost 5 bases and 5 bases, there was a span of 12 bases. The CDR3 covers 13 residues. The CDR3 region has the DNA TGTGCCAGCAGCCCTCAGGGATGGACTGAAGCTTTCTTT. Amino acid sequence: CASSPQGWTEAFF.

The CDR3: CSAEPWDSHYGYTF. The CDR3 DNA sequence: TGCAGCGCCGAGCCCTGGGACAGTCACTATGGCTACACCTTC. The rearrangement uses TRBV29-1 and TRBJ1-2; 7 nucleotides agree with TRBD1. V shed 7 bases and J 3 bases; nucleotides not matched to a gene: 11. The CDR3 contains 14 residues. Germline V gene data show CDR1 as SQVTM and CDR2 as ANQGSEA.

The chain recombines TRBV7-9 with TRBJ1-2; no clear D. The CDR3 contains 18 residues. Trimming took 7 bases from V and 4 from J, leaving 28 bases between them. Germline loops: CDR1 SEHNR, CDR2 FQNEAQ (reference sequence). In DNA form, the CDR3 reads TGTGCCAGCATCCCCCCAGGCCCGGAGCAGAAGCGGAGCTATGGCTACACCTTC. Its protein is CASIPPGPEQKRSYGYTF.

This clone came up a few times. The chain uses TRBV7-2 and TRBJ2-5, with D maybe TRBD1 (5 bases). The CDR3 is 13 residues long. V was cut by 5 bases and J by 6 bases, with 13 bases left in between. Germline V gene sequence: CDR1 SGHTA, CDR2 FQGNSA. Here the CDR3 DNA reads TGTGCCAGCAGCCCGCAGGGTGGCAAGACCCAGTACTTC. It specifies CASSPQGGKTQYF.

The chain joins TRBV11-2 to TRBJ1-1; TRBD1 matches 7 bases. Germline CDR1 reads SGHAT; CDR2 reads FQNNGV. This CDR3 contains 15 residues. V shed 5 bases, J shed 7 bases, and the junction held 13 bases outside the gene matches. CDR3 amino acids: CASSLVGQGGFEAFF. CDR3 coding DNA: TGTGCCAGCAGCCTCGTAGGGCAGGGGGGTTTTGAAGCTTTCTTT.

The rearrangement uses TRBV7-2 and TRBJ2-1, with 8 bases aligning to TRBD2. This CDR3 region has 13 residues. V was pared by 5 bases and J by 7 bases, with 4 bases of the junction left unmatched. Germline V gene data show CDR1 as SGHTA and CDR2 as FQGNSA. In DNA, the CDR3 is TGTGCCAGCAGCCGGGGGGGCCTGAATGAGCAGTTCTTC. Protein product: CASSRGGLNEQFF. Combining the CDR3 with reference TRBV7-2 and TRBJ2-1 gives the whole variable domain GAGVSQSPSNKVTEKGKDVELRCDPISGHTALYWYRQSLGQGLEFLIYFQGNSAPDKSGLPSDRFSAERTGGSVSTLTIQRTQQEDSAVYLCASSRGGLNEQFFGPGTRLTVL.

The rearrangement links TRBV30 to TRBJ2-7; weak D call: TRBD2 (5 bases). Germline CDR1 reads GTSNPN; CDR2 reads SVGIG (reference sequence). This CDR3 contains 15 residues. V was shortened by 0 bases and J by 6 bases, with 18 bases between the two germline ends. The CDR3 is CAWSVSAMARGEQYF. CDR3 in DNA: TGTGCCTGGAGTGTATCCGCTATGGCCCGGGGCGAGCAGTACTTC.

In regard to this clone: A read error may produce the germline difference seen at one junction end. The rearrangement links TRBV14 to TRBJ2-5; the match to TRBD2 covers 8 bases. This CDR3 has 14 residues. Germline-derived CDR1 and CDR2 are SGHDN and FVKESK. CDR3 sequence: CASNQRGGQETQYF. CDR3 DNA: TGTGCCAGCAACCAACGGGGGGGTCAAGAGACCCAGTACTTC.

V and J are TRBV7-8 and TRBJ2-2; D gene ambiguous. CDR3 length: 16 residues. The V and J ends lost 0 bases and 6 bases respectively, with 14 bases between them. Germline V gene sequence: CDR1 SGHVS, CDR2 FQNEAQ. CDR3: CASSLARESVAGELFF. CDR3 nucleotides: TGTGCCAGCAGCTTAGCACGAGAGAGTGTCGCCGGGGAGCTGTTTTTT. Full variable domain (missing parts from reference TRBV7-8 and TRBJ2-2): GAGVSQSPRYKVAKRGQDVALRCDPISGHVSLFWYQQALGQGPEFLTYFQNEAQLDKSGLPSDRFFAERPEGSVSTLKIQRTQQEDSAVYLCASSLARESVAGELFFGEGSRLTVL.